This TCR beta chain was recovered during a study of blood T cell repertoires in COVID-19. Trimming cost V 5 bases and J 4 bases, with 20 bases left between them. CDR1 is MNHEY, CDR2 SMNVEV, per germline (reference sequence). The CDR3 loop spans 16 amino acids. The method was immunoSEQ multiplex PCR; TCRdb's version includes in-frame clones alone and lacks a portion of them. The sample holds under 250,000 clones; roughly 80% are singletons and the top ten take roughly 2.7%. V usage is TRBV27 and J usage is TRBJ1-2; tentative D call: TRBD1 (6 bases). This receptor was taken from a woman between 40 and 50 years old with active or convalescent COVID-19. The specimen was peripheral blood. The CDR3 sequence: CASSRYTVQGSYGYTF. Here the CDR3 DNA reads TGTGCCAGCAGTCGATATACTGTACAGGGTTCCTATGGCTACACCTTC.